This T cell receptor (beta chain) was observed in a study of blood T cell repertoires in COVID-19. Study background: COVID-19 samples from acute and convalescent phases originated in the United States, Italy and Spain. The cDNA or gDNA used as material had been derived from T cells, B-cell-depleted T cells, or PBMCs.

The CDR3 is 15 amino acids. The ends lost 6 bases at V and 6 bases at J; junction bases unmatched: 11. The germline V gene encodes CDR1 SNHLY and CDR2 FYNNEI. Methods used by the authors: Nucleated cell number was recorded as an estimate derived from reference gene primer amplification. Libraries were prepared by immunoSEQ multiplex PCR; TCRdb keeps only in-frame clonotypes and omits some of them. V, J and clone size derive from that table, while D and trimming were established from the DNA sequence. The data contain approximately 300,000 clones, around 89% of them singletons. The receptor was isolated from a woman aged 40-49 years with acute or convalescent COVID-19. Sample: peripheral blood. The chain joins TRBV2 to TRBJ2-3; TRBD2 aligns across 8 bases. DNA of the CDR3: TGTGCCAGCAGGCGGGCCGGGACTAGTGGGGATACGCAGTATTTT. It specifies CASRRAGTSGDTQYF.